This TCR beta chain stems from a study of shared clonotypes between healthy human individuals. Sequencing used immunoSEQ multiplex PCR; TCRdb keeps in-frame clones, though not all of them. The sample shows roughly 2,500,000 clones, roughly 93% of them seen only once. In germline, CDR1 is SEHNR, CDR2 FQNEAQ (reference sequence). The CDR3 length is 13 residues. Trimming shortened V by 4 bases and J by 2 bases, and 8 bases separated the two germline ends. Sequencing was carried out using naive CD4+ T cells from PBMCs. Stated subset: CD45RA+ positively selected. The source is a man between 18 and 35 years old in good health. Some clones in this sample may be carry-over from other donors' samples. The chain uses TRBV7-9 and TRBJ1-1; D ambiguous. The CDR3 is CASSSTYNTEAFF. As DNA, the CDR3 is TGTGCCAGCAGCTCGACTTACAACACTGAAGCTTTCTTT.